This record concerns one T cell receptor (beta chain) sequence. Its antigen is undetermined. The CDR3 covers 17 residues. Germline trimming cut 0 bases from V and 1 base from J; bases unmatched to any gene: 6. The germline V gene has CDR1 DFQATT and CDR2 SNEGSKA (reference sequence). These data come from a study of T cell repertoires in cytomegalovirus infection. Study context: Public TCR beta signatures indicated both CMV infection and matching HLA type.

MiXCR, applied by TCRdb to the reads, yields one record per CDR3 protein. The profile shows about 920,000 distinct CDR3 sequences, more than 25% of them singletons. The receptor was isolated from a human donor in good health (CMV status not recorded). Some clones in this sample may be carry-over from other donors' samples. The sample in question was cultured CD8+ T cells from PBMCs, obtained from culture after CMV antigen stimulation. V gene TRBV20-1 combines with J gene TRBJ2-2; 9 bases are shared with TRBD1. The CDR3 reads CSARDFRDRENTGELFF. The CDR3 DNA sequence: TGCAGTGCTAGAGATTTCAGGGACAGGGAGAACACCGGGGAGCTGTTTTTT.